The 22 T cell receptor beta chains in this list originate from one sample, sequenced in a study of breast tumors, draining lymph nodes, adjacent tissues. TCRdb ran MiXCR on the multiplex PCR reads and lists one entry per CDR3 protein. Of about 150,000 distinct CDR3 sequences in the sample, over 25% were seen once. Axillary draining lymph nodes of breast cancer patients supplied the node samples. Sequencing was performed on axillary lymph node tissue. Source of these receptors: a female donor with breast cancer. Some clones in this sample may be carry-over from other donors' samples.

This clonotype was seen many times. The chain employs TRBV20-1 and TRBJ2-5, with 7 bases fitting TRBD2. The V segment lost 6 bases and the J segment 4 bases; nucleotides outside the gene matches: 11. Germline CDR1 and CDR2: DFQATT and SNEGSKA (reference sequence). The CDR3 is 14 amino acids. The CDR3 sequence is CSARGPPGGETQYF. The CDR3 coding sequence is TGCAGTGCAAGGGGCCCCCCGGGGGGAGAGACCCAGTACTTC.

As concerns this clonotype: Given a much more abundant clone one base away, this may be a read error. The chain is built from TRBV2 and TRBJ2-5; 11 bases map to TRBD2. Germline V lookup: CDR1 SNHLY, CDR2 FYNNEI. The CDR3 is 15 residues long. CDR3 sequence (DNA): TGTGCCGGCAGCCTCCCTCTAGCGGGGGGAAAGACCCAGTACTTC. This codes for CAGSLPLAGGKTQYF.

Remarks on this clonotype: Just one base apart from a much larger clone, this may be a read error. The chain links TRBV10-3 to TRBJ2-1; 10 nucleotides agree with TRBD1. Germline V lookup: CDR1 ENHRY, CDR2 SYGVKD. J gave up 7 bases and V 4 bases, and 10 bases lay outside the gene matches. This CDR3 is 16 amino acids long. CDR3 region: CAISGQGAVVLNEQFF. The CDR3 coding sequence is TGTGCCATCAGTGGACAGGGGGCGGTTGTGCTGAATGAGCAGTTCTTC.

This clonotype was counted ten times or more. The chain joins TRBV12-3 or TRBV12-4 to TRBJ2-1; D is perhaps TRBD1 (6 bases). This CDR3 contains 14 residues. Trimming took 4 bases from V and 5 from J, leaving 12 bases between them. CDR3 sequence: CASSYTGSNNEQFF. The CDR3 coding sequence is TGTGCCAGCAGTTATACAGGGAGTAACAATGAGCAGTTCTTC.

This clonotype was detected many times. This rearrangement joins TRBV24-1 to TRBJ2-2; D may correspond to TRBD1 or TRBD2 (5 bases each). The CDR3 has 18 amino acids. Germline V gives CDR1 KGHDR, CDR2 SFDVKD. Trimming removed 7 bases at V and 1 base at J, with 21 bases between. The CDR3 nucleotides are TGTGCCACCAGGGGGGAGTTGGGGCAGGGCGAGAACACCGGGGAGCTGTTTTTT. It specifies CATRGELGQGENTGELFF.

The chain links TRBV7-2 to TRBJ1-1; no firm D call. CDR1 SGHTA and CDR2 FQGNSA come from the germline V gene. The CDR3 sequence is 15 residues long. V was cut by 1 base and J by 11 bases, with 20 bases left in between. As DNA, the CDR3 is TGTGCCAGCAGCTTAGATTGGTCGGGGAACGGTGAGGCTTTCTTT. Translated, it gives CASSLDWSGNGEAFF.

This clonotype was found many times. Here the CDR3 DNA reads TGTGCCAGCAGAGCCGGGAGCTCCTACGAGCAGTACTTC. Translating gives CASRAGSSYEQYF. The chain couples TRBV3-1 to TRBJ2-7; possibly TRBD2 for D (6 bases). The CDR3 has 13 residues. CDR1 is LGHDT, CDR2 YNNKEL, per germline (reference sequence). Trimming removed 6 bases at V and 0 bases at J, with 9 bases between.

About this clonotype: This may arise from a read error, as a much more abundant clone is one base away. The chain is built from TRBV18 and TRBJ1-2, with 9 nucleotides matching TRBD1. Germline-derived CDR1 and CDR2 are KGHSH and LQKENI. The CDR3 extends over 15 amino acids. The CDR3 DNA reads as TGTGCCAGCTCACCATCGACAGGGGGAAACTATGGCTACGCCTTC. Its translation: CASSPSTGGNYGYAF.

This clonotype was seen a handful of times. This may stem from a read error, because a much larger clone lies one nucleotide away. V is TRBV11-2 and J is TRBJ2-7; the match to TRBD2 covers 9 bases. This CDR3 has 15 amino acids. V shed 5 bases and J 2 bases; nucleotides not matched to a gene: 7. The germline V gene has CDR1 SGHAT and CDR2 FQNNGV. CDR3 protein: CASSRQRGATYEQYF. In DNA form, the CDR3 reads TGTGCCAGCAGCCGTCAGCGGGGGGCCACCTACGAGCAGTACTTC.

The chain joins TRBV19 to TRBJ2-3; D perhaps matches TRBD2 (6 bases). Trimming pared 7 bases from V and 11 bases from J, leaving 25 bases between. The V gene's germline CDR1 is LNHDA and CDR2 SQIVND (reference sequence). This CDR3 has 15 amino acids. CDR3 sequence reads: CASTPWRVITYEQYF. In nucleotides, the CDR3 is TGTGCCAGTACTCCGTGGAGGGTTATCACCTACGAGCAGTATTTT.

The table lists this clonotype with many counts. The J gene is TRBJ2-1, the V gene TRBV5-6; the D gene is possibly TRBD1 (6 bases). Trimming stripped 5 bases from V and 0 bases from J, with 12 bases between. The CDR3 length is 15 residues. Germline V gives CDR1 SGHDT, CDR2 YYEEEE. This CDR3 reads CASRDTGPSYNEQFF. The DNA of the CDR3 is TGTGCCAGCAGGGACACAGGGCCCTCCTACAATGAGCAGTTCTTC.

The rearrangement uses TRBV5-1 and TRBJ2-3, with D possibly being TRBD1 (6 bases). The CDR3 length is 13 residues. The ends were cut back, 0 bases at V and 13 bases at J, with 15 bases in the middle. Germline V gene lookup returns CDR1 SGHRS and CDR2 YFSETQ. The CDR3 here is CASSLGEQGREYF. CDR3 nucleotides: TGCGCCAGCAGCTTGGGGGAACAGGGAAGGGAGTATTTT. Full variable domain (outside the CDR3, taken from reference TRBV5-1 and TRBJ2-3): KAGVTQTPRYLIKTRGQQVTLSCSPISGHRSVSWYQQTPGQGLQFLFEYFSETQRNKGNFPGRFSGRQFSNSRSEMNVSTLELGDSALYLCASSLGEQGREYFGPGTRLTVL.

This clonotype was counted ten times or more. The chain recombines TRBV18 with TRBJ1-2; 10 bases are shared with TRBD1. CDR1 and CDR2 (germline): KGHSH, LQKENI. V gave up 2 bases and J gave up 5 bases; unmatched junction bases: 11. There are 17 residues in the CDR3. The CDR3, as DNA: TGTGCCAGCTCACCATTCGCCGACCAGGGACAGGGGTATGGCTACACCTTC. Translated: CASSPFADQGQGYGYTF.

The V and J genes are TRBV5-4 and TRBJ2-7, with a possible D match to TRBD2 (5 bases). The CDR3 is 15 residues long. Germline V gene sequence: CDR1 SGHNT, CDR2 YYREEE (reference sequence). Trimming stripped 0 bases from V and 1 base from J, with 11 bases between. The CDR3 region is CASSLERWGSYEQYF. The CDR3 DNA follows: TGTGCCAGCAGCTTGGAGCGGTGGGGATCCTACGAGCAGTACTTC.

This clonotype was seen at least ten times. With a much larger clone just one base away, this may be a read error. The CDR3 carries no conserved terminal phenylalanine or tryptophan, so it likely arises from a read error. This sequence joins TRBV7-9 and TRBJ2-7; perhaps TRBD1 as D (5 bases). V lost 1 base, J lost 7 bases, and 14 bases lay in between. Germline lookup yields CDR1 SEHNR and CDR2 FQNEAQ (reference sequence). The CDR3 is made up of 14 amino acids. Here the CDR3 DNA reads TGTGCCAGCAGCTTAGGGATTCCAGGGAAAGAGCAGTACCTC. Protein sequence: CASSLGIPGKEQYL.

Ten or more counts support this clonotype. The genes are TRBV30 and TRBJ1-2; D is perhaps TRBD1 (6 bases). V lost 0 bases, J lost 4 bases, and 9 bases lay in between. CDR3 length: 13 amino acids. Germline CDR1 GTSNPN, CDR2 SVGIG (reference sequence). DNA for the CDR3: TGTGCCTGGAGTGTTTCAGGGGTCTATGGCTACACCTTC. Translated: CAWSVSGVYGYTF.

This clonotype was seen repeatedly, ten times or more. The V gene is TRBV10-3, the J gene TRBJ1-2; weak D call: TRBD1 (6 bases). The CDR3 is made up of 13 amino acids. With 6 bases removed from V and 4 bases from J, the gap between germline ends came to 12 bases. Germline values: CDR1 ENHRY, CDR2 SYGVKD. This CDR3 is CAIRPGTTYGYTF. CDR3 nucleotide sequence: TGTGCCATCAGACCCGGGACAACCTATGGCTACACCTTC.

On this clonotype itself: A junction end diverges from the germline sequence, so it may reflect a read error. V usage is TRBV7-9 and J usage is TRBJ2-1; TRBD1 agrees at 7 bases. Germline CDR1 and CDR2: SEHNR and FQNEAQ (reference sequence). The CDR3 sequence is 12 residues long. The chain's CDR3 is CVSSQEGQEQFF. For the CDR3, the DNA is TGTGTCAGCAGCCAAGAGGGACAGGAGCAGTTCTTC.

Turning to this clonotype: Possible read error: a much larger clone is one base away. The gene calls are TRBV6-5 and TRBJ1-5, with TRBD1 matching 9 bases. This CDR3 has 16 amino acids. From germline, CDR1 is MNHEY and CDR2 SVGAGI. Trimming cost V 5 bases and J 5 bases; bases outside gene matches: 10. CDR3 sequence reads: CASSHSGTGNHQPQHF. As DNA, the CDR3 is TGTGCCAGCAGTCATTCCGGGACAGGGAATCATCAGCCCCAGCATTTT.

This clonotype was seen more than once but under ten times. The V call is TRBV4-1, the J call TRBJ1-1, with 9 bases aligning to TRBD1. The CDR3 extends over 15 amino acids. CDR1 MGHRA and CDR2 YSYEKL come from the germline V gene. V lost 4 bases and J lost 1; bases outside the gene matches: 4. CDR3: CASSLRDRANTEAFF. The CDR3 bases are TGCGCCAGCAGCCTCCGGGACAGGGCGAACACTGAAGCTTTCTTT.

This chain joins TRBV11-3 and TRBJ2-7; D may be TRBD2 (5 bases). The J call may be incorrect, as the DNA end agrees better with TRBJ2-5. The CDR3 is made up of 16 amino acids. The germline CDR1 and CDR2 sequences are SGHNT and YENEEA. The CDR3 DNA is TGTGCCAGCAGCTTTGGGCTAACTAGGACGGAAGAGACCCAGTACTTC. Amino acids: CASSFGLTRTEETQYF.

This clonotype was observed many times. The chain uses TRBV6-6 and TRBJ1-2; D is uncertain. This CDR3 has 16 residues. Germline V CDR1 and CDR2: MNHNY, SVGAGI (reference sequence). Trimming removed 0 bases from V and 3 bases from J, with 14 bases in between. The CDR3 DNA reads TGTGCCAGCAGTTACTCGATTTGGGGTTCAGACTATGGCTACACCTTC. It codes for CASSYSIWGSDYGYTF.